This T cell receptor beta chain is drawn from a study of T cell responses to AZD1222 COVID-19 vaccine. For the study at large: Pooling was applied to second doses at about 4 or about 12 weeks. Regarding the study as a whole: Across spike, vaccine-associated CD4 TCRs were found, dominant at 160-218 and 743-854.

In the case of this clone: The antigen is undetermined.

The data were produced by immunoSEQ multiplex PCR, yet TCRdb's version contains in-frame clones alone and is incomplete. In the table there are 85,000 to 110,000 clones, 88% of which are singletons. The trim removed 1 base at V and 5 bases at J, leaving 4 bases unmatched. The CDR3 runs 14 residues. Germline V lookup: CDR1 LGHNA, CDR2 YSLEER. The genes are TRBV4-3 and TRBJ1-1; 7 bases align to TRBD1. The TCR sequence derives from an adult in good health. The sequenced sample was peripheral blood, obtained on day 0 of AZD1222 vaccination. CDR3 nucleotides: TGCGCCAGCAGCCAAGGACAGGGAATGACTGAAGCTTTCTTT. Translating it yields CASSQGQGMTEAFF.